The source of this T cell receptor (beta chain) is a study of cytomegalovirus exposure and HLA in healthy donors. Study findings and constraints: Later work showed greater clonal expansion in HLA-associated TCR beta chains than in equally common others.

A word on this clone: Its antigen is as yet unknown.

Germline CDR1 is SGHRS and CDR2 is YFSETQ. The CDR3 is made up of 13 amino acids. Trimming removed 4 bases at V and 5 bases at J, with 9 bases between. PCR was performed using 60 Vbeta and 13 Jbeta primers. In the original workflow: Later analysis identified 88 million or so unique TCR beta chains, 9 million to 12 million shared. Clones were sequenced by immunoSEQ multiplex PCR, and TCRdb holds only the in-frame ones, with some missing. V and J calls and clone size follow that table, whereas D and trimming were derived from the DNA. Among some 57,000 clones listed, around 52% were seen once. Material: PBMCs. The clonotype comes from a human donor in good health. The V call is TRBV5-1, the J call TRBJ2-2; weak D call: TRBD2 (6 bases). The CDR3 loop reads CASSRGTTGELFF. The CDR3 nucleotides read TGCGCCAGCAGCCGAGGGACTACCGGGGAGCTGTTTTTT.